This TCR beta chain emerged from a study of blood T cell repertoires in COVID-19. Study as a whole: The United States, Italy and Spain supplied acute and convalescent COVID-19 samples. PBMCs, B-cell-depleted T cells, or T cells were the source of the cDNA or gDNA that made up the material.

Enrolment of Seattle patients took place during active infection, and they were followed longitudinally. Original processing notes: Amplification from reference gene primers served as the basis for estimated nucleated cell counts. The table came from immunoSEQ multiplex PCR; TCRdb's copy has only in-frame clones and leaves some out. The V and J calls and clone size come from that table; D and trimming were worked out from the DNA. The table has more than 55,000 clones, 75% to 90% seen once. V shed 0 bases, J shed 2 bases, and the junction held 12 bases outside the gene matches. The germline CDR1 and CDR2 sequences are SGHTS and YDEGEE. The CDR3 extends over 18 amino acids.

J is TRBJ2-7 and V is TRBV5-8; the match to TRBD1 covers 9 bases. The sample was peripheral blood. The TCR was taken from a woman aged 55-75 years with COVID-19, enrolled during active disease. This CDR3 reads CASSLGPTGGAGTYEQYF. CDR3 DNA: TGTGCCAGCAGCTTGGGACCCACAGGGGGCGCAGGCACCTACGAGCAGTACTTC.